The TCR beta chain described here comes from a study of regulatory T cells in long-lasting Graves disease. Study-level findings and limits: Researchers reported studying only peripheral blood, not thyroid tissue.

The time point is: newly diagnosed GD, antithyroid drugs for less than 3 months. From PBMCs, RNA was extracted and then used to make the TCR library. Germline V CDR1 and CDR2: DFQATT, SNEGSKA (reference sequence). The CDR3 totals 15 residues. Arm-PCR of CDR3 regions and iRepertoire HTBI primers were the basis on which TCR beta libraries were built. TCRdb re-called the multiplex PCR reads with MiXCR, one entry per CDR3 protein. The sample shows approximately 460,000 distinct CDR3 sequences, about 15% of them seen only once. Comment on this clonotype: The antigen is unknown. One end of the junction does not line up with germline, which may come from a read error.

These data also featured in a second study, about T cells in Graves' hyperthyroidism and ophthalmopathy. That source notes: Most clonotypes expanded in the thyroid (above 0.001) were also present in blood.

The genes are TRBV20-1 and TRBJ2-5; TRBD1 or TRBD2 may be the D gene (5 bases each). The sample here was peripheral blood mononuclear cells (PBMCs), taken at new diagnosis, from a patient treated with antithyroid drugs. The sequence came from a woman under 40 with Graves disease. In DNA, the CDR3 is TGCAGTGCTAGACCCAGAGGCAGGCCGGGGCAGACCCAGCACTTC. Translating gives CSARPRGRPGQTQHF.